The T cell receptor (beta chain) described here comes from a study of T-cell memory formation after mild COVID-19. V was pared by 4 bases and J by 2 bases, with 12 bases between. The CDR3 has 14 residues. Sample barcodes and UMIs were carried by the TCR alpha and TCR beta cDNA libraries that 5'RACE generated with constant-segment primers. From the 5' RACE reads, TCRdb called clonotypes with MiXCR, one entry per CDR3 protein. The data show about 140,000 distinct CDR3 sequences, 15% to 20% seen once. Study outcomes and limitations: Chiefly within CM and EM were the contracting CD4+ clones; CD8+ ones were within EMRA. Some clones that responded turned up in pre-infection memory, which suggests that cross-reactive memory joined in.

This clonotype has more than one count but fewer than ten. Antigen specificity is unknown. Material for sequencing was PBMCs or a T cell subset sorted from them (not recorded which). J is TRBJ2-7 and V is TRBV12-3 or TRBV12-4; maybe TRBD1 (6 bases). The TCR was taken from an adult woman who had mild COVID-19 (a few samples of this study predate the infection). Cell type and time point are not known. In DNA form, the CDR3 reads TGTGCCAGCAGTTCCTGGGACACAACCTACGAGCAGTACTTC. Its translation: CASSSWDTTYEQYF.